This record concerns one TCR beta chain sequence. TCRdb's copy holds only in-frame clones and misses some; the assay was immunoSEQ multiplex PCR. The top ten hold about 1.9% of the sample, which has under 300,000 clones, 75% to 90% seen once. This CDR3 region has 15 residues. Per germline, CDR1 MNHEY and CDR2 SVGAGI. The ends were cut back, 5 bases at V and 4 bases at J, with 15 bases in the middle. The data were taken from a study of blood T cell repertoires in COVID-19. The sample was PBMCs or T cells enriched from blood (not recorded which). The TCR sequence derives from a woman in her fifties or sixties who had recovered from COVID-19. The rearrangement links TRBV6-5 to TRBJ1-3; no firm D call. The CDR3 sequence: CASSPLRLAGNTIYF. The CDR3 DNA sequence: TGTGCCAGCAGTCCCCTGCGGTTAGCAGGAAACACCATATATTTT.